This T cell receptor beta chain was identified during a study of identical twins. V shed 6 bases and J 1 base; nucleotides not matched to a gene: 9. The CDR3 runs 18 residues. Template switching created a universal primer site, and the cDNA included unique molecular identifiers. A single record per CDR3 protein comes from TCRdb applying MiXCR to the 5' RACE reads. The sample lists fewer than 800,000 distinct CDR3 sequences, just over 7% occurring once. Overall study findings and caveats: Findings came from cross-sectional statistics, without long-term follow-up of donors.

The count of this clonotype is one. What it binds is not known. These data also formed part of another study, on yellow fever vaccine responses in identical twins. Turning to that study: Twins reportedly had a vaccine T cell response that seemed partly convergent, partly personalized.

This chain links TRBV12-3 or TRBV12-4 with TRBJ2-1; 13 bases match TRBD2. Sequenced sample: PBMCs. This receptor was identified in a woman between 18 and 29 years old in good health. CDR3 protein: CASSPGTSGAISYNEQFF. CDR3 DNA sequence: TGTGCCAGCAGCCCTGGGACTAGCGGGGCCATTTCCTACAATGAGCAGTTCTTC.